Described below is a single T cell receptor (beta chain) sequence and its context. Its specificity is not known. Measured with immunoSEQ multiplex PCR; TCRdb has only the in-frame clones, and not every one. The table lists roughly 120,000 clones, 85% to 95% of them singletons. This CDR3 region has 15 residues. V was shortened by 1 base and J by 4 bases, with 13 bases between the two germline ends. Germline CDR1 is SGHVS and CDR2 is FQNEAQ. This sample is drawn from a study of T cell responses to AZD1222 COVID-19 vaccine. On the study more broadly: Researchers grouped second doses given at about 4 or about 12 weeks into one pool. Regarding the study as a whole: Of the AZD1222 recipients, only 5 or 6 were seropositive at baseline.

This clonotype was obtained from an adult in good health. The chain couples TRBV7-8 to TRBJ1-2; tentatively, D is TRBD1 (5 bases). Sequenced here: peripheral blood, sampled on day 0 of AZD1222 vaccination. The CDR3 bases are TGTGCCAGCAGCTTAGGCCTCAGGGATTCCTATGGCTACACCTTC. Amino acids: CASSLGLRDSYGYTF. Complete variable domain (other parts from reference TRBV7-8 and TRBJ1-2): GAGVSQSPRYKVAKRGQDVALRCDPISGHVSLFWYQQALGQGPEFLTYFQNEAQLDKSGLPSDRFFAERPEGSVSTLKIQRTQQEDSAVYLCASSLGLRDSYGYTFGSGTRLTVV.